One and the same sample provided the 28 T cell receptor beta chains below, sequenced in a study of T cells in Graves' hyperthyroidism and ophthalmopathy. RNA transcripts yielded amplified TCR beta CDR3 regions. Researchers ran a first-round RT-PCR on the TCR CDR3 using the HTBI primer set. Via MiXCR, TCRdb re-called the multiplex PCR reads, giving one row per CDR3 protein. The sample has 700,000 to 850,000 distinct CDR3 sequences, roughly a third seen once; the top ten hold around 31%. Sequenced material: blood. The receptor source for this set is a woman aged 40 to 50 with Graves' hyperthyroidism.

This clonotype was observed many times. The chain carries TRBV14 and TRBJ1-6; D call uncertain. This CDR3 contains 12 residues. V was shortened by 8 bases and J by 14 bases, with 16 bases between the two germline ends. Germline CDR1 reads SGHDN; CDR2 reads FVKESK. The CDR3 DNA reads TGTGCCAGCCAAAGAACGGGAGGAGCCCTCCACTTT. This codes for CASQRTGGALHF.

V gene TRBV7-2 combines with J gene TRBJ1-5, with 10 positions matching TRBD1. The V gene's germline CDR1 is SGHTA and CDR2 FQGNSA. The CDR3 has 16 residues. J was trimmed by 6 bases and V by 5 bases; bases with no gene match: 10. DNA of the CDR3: TGTGCCAGCAGCCCACCCGGGACAGGGGATCGTCAGCCCCAGCATTTT. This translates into CASSPPGTGDRQPQHF.

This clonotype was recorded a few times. The CDR3 here is CASSLGHSMNTEAFF. The CDR3 nucleotides are TGTGCCAGCAGCCTAGGACACAGCATGAACACTGAAGCTTTCTTT. This chain connects TRBV7-3 to TRBJ1-1, with D perhaps matching TRBD1 (5 bases). The CDR3 consists of 15 residues. The V end was cut by 5 bases, the J end by 0 bases, with 13 bases between. Germline CDR1 SGHTA, CDR2 FQGTGA.

Here the CDR3 DNA reads TGTGCCAGCAGTGAAATAGGGCAGGGACCAAATGAGCAGTTCTTC. Translated: CASSEIGQGPNEQFF. The genes are TRBV2 and TRBJ2-1; the D call may be TRBD1 or TRBD2 (5 bases each). The CDR3 is made up of 15 amino acids. Germline CDR1 is SNHLY and CDR2 is FYNNEI. V was clipped by 2 bases and J by 7 bases, with 15 bases between them.

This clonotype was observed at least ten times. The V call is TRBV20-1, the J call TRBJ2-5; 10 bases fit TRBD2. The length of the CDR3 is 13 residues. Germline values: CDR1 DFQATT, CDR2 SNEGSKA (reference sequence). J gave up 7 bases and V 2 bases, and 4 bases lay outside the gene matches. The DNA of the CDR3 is TGCAGTGCTAGAATGTCTAGCGGGAGGACCCAGTACTTC. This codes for CSARMSSGRTQYF.

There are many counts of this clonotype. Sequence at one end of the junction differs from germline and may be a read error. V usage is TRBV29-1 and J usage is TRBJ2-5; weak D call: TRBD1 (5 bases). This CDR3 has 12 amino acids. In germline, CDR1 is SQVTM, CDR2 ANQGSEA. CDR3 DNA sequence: TGCAGCGTGGAAGGGGTGTCAGAGACCCAGTACTTC. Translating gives CSVEGVSETQYF.

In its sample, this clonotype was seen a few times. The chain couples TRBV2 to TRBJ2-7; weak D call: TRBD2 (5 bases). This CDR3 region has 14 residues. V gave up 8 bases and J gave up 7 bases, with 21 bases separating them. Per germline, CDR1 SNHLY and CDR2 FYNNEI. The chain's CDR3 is CASREGWMTYEQYF. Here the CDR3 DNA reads TGTGCCAGCCGGGAAGGGTGGATGACGTATGAGCAGTACTTC.

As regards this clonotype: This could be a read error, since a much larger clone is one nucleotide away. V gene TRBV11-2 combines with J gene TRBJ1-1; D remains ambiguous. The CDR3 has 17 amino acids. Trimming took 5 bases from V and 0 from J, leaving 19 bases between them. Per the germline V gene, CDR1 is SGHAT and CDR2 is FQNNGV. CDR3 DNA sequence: TGTGCCAGCAGCCTTAACAAGGGCAACCGGGTGAACACTGAAGCTTTCTTT. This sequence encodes CASSLNKGNRVNTEAFF.

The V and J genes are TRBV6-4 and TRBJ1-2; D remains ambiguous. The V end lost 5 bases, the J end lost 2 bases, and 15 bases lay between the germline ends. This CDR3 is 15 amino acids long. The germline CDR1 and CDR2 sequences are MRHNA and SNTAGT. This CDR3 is CASSSRWPTNYGYTF. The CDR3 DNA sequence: TGTGCCAGCAGTTCCCGGTGGCCCACAAACTATGGCTACACCTTC.

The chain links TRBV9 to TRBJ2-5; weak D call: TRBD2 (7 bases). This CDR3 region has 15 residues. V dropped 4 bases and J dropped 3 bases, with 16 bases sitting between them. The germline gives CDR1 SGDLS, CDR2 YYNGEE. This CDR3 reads CASSQLEGGKETQYF. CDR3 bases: TGTGCCAGCAGCCAACTTGAGGGGGGGAAAGAGACCCAGTACTTC.

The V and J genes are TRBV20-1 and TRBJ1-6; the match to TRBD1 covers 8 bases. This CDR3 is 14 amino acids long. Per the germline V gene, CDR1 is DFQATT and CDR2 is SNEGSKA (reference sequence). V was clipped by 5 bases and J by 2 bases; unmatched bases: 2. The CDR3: CSAGQGAYNSPLHF. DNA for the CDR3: TGCAGTGCTGGACAGGGCGCCTATAATTCACCCCTCCACTTT.

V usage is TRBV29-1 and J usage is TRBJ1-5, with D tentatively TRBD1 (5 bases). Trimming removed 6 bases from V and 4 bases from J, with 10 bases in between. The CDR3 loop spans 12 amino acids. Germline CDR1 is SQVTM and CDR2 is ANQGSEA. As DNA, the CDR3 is TGCAGCGTAGAGCCAGGGAATCAGCCCCAGCATTTT. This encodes CSVEPGNQPQHF.

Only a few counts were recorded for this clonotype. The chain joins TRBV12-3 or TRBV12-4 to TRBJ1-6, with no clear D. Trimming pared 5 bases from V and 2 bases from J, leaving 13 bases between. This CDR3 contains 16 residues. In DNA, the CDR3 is TGTGCCAGCAGTGCGGCCGGGCAGCCCTATAATTCACCCCTCCACTTT. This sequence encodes CASSAAGQPYNSPLHF.

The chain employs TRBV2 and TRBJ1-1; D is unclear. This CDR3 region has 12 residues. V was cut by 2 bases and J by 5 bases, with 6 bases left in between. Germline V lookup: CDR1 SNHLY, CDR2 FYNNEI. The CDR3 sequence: CASSESITEAFF. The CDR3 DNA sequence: TGTGCCAGCAGTGAAAGTATAACTGAAGCTTTCTTT.

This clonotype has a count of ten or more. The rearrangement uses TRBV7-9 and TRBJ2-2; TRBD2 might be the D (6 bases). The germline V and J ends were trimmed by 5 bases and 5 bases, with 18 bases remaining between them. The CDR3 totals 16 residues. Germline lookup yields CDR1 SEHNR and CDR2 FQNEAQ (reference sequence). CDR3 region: CASSPGRRGGTGELFF. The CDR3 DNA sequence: TGTGCCAGCAGCCCCGGACGGAGGGGTGGGACCGGGGAGCTGTTTTTT. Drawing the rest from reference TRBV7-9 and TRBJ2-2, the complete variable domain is DTGVSQNPRHKITKRGQNVTFRCDPISEHNRLYWYRQTLGQGPEFLTYFQNEAQLEKSRLLSDRFSAERPKGSFSTLEIQRTEQGDSAMYLCASSPGRRGGTGELFFGEGSRLTVL.

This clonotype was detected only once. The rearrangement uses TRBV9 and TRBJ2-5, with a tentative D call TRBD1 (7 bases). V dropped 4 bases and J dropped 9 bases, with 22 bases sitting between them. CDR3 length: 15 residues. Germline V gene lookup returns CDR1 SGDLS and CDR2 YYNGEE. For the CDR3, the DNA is TGTGCCAGCAGCCAAGATCTGGTCAGGGGGGAGGCCCAGTACTTC. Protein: CASSQDLVRGEAQYF.

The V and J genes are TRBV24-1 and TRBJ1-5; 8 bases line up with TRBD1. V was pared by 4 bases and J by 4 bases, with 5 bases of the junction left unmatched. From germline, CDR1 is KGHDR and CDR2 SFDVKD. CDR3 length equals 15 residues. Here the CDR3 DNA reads TGTGCCACCAGTGAGTCAACAGGGGGAAATCAGCCCCAGCATTTT. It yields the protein CATSESTGGNQPQHF.

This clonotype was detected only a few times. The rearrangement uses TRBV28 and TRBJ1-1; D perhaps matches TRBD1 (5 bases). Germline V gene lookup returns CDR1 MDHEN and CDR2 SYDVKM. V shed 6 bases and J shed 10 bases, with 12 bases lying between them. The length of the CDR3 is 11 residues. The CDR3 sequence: CASRQDARAFF. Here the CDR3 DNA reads TGTGCCAGCAGACAGGACGCTCGAGCTTTCTTT.

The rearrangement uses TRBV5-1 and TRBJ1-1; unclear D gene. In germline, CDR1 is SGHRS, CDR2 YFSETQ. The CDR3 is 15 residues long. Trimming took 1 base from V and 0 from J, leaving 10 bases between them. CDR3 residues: CASSLTATMNTEAFF. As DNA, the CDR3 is TGCGCCAGCAGCTTGACGGCTACAATGAACACTGAAGCTTTCTTT.

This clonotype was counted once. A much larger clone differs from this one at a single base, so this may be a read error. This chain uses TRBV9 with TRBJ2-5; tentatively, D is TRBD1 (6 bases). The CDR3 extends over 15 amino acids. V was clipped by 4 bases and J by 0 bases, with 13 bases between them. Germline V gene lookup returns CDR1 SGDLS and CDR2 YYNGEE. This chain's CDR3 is CASSPRQVYQETQYF. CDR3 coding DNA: TGTGCCAGCAGCCCGCGACAGGTGTACCAAGAGACCCAGTACTTC.

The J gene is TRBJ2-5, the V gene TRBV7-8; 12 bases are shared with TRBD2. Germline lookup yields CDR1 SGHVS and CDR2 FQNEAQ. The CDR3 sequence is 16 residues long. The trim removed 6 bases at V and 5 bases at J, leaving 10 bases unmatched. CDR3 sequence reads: CASSEASGGAVETQYF. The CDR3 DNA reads TGTGCCAGCAGTGAAGCTAGCGGGGGGGCTGTGGAGACCCAGTACTTC. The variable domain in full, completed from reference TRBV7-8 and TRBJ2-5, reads GAGVSQSPRYKVAKRGQDVALRCDPISGHVSLFWYQQALGQGPEFLTYFQNEAQLDKSGLPSDRFFAERPEGSVSTLKIQRTQQEDSAVYLCASSEASGGAVETQYFGPGTRLLVL.

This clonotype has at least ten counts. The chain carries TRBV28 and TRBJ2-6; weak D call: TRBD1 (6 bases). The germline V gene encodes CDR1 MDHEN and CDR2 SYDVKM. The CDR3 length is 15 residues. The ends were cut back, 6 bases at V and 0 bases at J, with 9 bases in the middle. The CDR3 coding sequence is TGTGCCAGCAGGATAGGGGGCTCTGGGGCCAACGTCCTGACTTTC. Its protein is CASRIGGSGANVLTF.

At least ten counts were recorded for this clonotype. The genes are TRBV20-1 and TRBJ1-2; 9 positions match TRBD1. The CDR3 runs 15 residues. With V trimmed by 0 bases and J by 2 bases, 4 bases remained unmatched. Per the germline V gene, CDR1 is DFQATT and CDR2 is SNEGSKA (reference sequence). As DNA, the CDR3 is TGCAGTGCTAGAGACCGGGACAGGGCAAACTATGGCTACACCTTC. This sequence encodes CSARDRDRANYGYTF.

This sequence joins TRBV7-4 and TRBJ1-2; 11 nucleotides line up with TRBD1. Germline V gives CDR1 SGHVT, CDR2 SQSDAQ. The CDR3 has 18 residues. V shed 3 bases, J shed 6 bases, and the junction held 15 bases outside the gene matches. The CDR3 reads CASSFYIGGTGGRDGYTF. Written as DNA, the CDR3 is TGTGCCAGCAGCTTCTACATCGGGGGGACAGGGGGTAGGGATGGCTACACCTTC.

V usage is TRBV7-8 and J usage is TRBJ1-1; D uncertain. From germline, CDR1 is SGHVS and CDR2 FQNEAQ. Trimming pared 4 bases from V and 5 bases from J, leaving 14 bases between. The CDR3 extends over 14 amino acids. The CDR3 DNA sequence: TGTGCCAGCAGCTCCCCCGGACGGTTGACTGAAGCTTTCTTT. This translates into CASSSPGRLTEAFF.

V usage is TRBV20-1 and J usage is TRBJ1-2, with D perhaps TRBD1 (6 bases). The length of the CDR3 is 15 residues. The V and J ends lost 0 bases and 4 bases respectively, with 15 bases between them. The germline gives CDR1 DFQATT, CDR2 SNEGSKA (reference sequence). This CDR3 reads CSARDQSTGAYGYTF. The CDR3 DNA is TGCAGTGCTAGAGATCAATCAACGGGGGCCTATGGCTACACCTTC.

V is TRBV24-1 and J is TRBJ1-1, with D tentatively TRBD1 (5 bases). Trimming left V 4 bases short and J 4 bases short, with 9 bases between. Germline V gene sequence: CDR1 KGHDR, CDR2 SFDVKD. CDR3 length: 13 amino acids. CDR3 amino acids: CATSDRDGTEAFF. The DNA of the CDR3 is TGTGCCACCAGTGACAGGGACGGCACTGAAGCTTTCTTT.

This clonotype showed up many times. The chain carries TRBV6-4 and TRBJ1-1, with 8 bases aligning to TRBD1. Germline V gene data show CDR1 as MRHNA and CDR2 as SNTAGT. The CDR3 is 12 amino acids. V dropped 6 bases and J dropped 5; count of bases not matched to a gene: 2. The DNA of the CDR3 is TGTGCCAGCAGAGGACAGGGTACTGAAGCTTTCTTT. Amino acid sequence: CASRGQGTEAFF.